This TCR beta chain derives from a study of response to subunit inactivated influenza vaccine. The study, taken as a whole, reports: Authors suggested each seasonal flu vaccination may recruit only limited numbers of new T cells.

MiXCR, run by TCRdb on the RT-PCR reads, gives a single entry per CDR3 protein. This sample carries about 800,000 distinct CDR3 sequences, roughly 20% of them seen once, and the ten largest clones take around 9.6%. A few counts support this clonotype. Its antigen is not identified. V was clipped by 2 bases and J by 0 bases, with 9 bases between them. Germline CDR1 is KGHSH and CDR2 is LQKENI. The CDR3 is made up of 15 amino acids. The source material was PBMCs from blood, sampled 5 days after vaccination. The chain couples TRBV18 to TRBJ2-3; TRBD1 is a possible D gene (5 bases). This TCR was recovered from a man aged 45-65 years who received an inactivated influenza vaccine. The CDR3 nucleotides read TGTGCCAGCTCACCAGCCAGACAGAGCACAGATACGCAGTATTTT. It encodes CASSPARQSTDTQYF. Full variable domain (outside the CDR3, taken from reference TRBV18 and TRBJ2-3): NAGVMQNPRHLVRRRGQEARLRCSPMKGHSHVYWYRQLPEEGLKFMVYLQKENIIDESGMPKERFSAEFPKEGPSILRIQQVVRGDSAAYFCASSPARQSTDTQYFGPGTRLTVL.